These 10 T cell receptor beta chains were sequenced from one sample in a study of cytomegalovirus exposure and HLA in healthy donors. The PCR was carried out with 60 Vbeta primers and 13 Jbeta primers. TCRdb keeps only in-frame clones here, not all; method: immunoSEQ multiplex PCR. Of 200,000 to 250,000 clones listed, roughly 90% are singletons. The source material was PBMCs. The source of these receptors is a young woman in good health and CMV-seronegative.

This clone was observed a single time. The rearrangement uses TRBV2 and TRBJ2-1; TRBD1 agrees at 11 bases. The germline V gene encodes CDR1 SNHLY and CDR2 FYNNEI. CDR3 length equals 15 residues. V trimming: 5 bases; J trimming: 4 bases; junction bases outside the gene matches: 4. The CDR3 DNA reads as TGTGCCAGCAGTAGGGACAGGGGGGCTTACAATGAGCAGTTCTTC. Translating it yields CASSRDRGAYNEQFF.

The chain links TRBV10-3 to TRBJ2-7; 11 nucleotides align to TRBD1. V was clipped by 2 bases and J by 0 bases; unmatched bases: 9. Germline V gives CDR1 ENHRY, CDR2 SYGVKD. There are 18 residues in the CDR3. Written as DNA, the CDR3 is TGTGCCATCAGTGAGCCGAACCCGGACAGGGGGCCCTCCTACGAGCAGTACTTC. It codes for CAISEPNPDRGPSYEQYF.

V is TRBV19 and J is TRBJ2-2, with 7 bases that match TRBD1. CDR1 is LNHDA, CDR2 SQIVND, per germline (reference sequence). The CDR3 is 15 residues long. The ends lost 7 bases at V and 5 bases at J; junction bases unmatched: 10. CDR3 residues: CASTPGTAETGELFF. The CDR3 nucleotides are TGTGCCAGTACCCCGGGGACAGCGGAGACCGGGGAGCTGTTTTTT.

The chain links TRBV19 to TRBJ2-2, with TRBD1 matching 8 bases. Losses at the gene ends were 7 bases for V and 0 bases for J; bases not matched to a gene: 4. CDR3 length: 15 residues. CDR1 and CDR2 (germline): LNHDA, SQIVND (reference sequence). CDR3 bases: TGTGCCAGTAAACTGGGACAGGCGAACACCGGGGAGCTGTTTTTT. Residues: CASKLGQANTGELFF.

The chain has TRBV2 and TRBJ2-1; TRBD2 matches at 15 bases. Trimming took 5 bases from V and 7 from J; bases not matched to a gene: 9. From germline, CDR1 is SNHLY and CDR2 FYNNEI. There are 17 residues in the CDR3. The CDR3 region has the DNA TGTGCCAGCAGTCCAATAGGGACTAGCGGGGGGTATAATGAGCAGTTCTTC. Amino acid sequence: CASSPIGTSGGYNEQFF.

This chain links TRBV5-1 with TRBJ2-3; D remains unclear. Trimming left V 0 bases short and J 0 bases short, with 11 bases between. The germline V gene has CDR1 SGHRS and CDR2 YFSETQ. The CDR3 has 16 amino acids. CDR3 loop: CASSLGSVASTDTQYF. DNA of the CDR3: TGCGCCAGCAGCTTGGGTTCAGTCGCTAGCACAGATACGCAGTATTTT.

A single count supports this clone. The chain employs TRBV19 and TRBJ1-2; tentative D call: TRBD1 (5 bases). The CDR3 runs to 17 residues. Per germline, CDR1 LNHDA and CDR2 SQIVND (reference sequence). V gave up 1 base and J gave up 0 bases, with 15 bases separating them. CDR3 in amino acids: CASSIAGVGPANYGYTF. For the CDR3, the DNA is TGTGCCAGTAGTATAGCTGGCGTGGGGCCTGCTAACTATGGCTACACCTTC.

The rearrangement uses TRBV4-3 and TRBJ2-2; no reliable D call. The CDR3 spans 14 residues. Per germline, CDR1 LGHNA and CDR2 YSLEER. V lost 3 bases and J lost 5, with 10 bases in between. The CDR3 loop is CASSHRSVTGELFF. As DNA, the CDR3 is TGCGCCAGCAGCCATCGTTCTGTTACCGGGGAGCTGTTTTTT.

The chain is built from TRBV6-1 and TRBJ1-2; D is undetermined. Germline V gene data show CDR1 as MNHNS and CDR2 as SASEGT. The V gene lost 2 bases and the J gene lost 3 bases, with 13 bases spanning the gap. This CDR3 has 15 residues. The CDR3 loop is CASSESLEAYYGYTF. CDR3 in DNA: TGTGCCAGCAGTGAATCTCTGGAAGCGTACTATGGCTACACCTTC.

The gene calls are TRBV6-5 and TRBJ2-7; 8 positions agree with TRBD2. CDR3 size: 15 residues. In germline, CDR1 is MNHEY, CDR2 SVGAGI. V trimming: 4 bases; J trimming: 1 base; junction bases outside the gene matches: 6. For the CDR3, the DNA is TGTGCCAGCAGTTCGTGGACTAGCTCTTCCTACGAGCAGTACTTC. Protein product: CASSSWTSSSYEQYF.